A selection of T cell receptor beta chains follows, all from one sample in a study of T cell changes during pregnancy in multiple sclerosis. The assay was immunoSEQ multiplex PCR, and TCRdb's table has in-frame clones only and misses some. The top ten hold 0.5% to 0.85% of the sample, which has 38,000 or so clones, about 93% seen once. Source: CD4+ T cells from peripheral blood mononuclear cells, taken in the second trimester of pregnancy. The receptors come from a female donor in good health, enrolled as a control in a pregnancy study. CDR3s include the opening cysteine and the closing phenylalanine or tryptophan. The order of the fields is D gene, V gene, J gene, clone size, CDR3 DNA, CDR3 protein. D genes are given only for firm matches. Expanded clones get a size class; other rows say once, few or many, or leave the size out.

TRBD2,TRBV19,TRBJ2-7,-,TGTGCCAGTAGTCCGGGGGGTACCTTTAGCTCCTACGAGCAGTACTTC,CASSPGGTFSSYEQYF
-,TRBV4-3,TRBJ2-2,-,TGCGCCAGCAGCCAAGATCTCTATGGGGAGCTGTTTTTT,CASSQDLYGELFF
-,TRBV2,TRBJ1-1,-,TGTGCCAGCAGTGAAACAATTCGACAGAACACTGAAGCTTTCTTT,CASSETIRQNTEAFF
-,TRBV7-6,TRBJ2-6,-,TGTGCCAGCAGCTTAGAAGGGGGATATGGGGCCAACGTCCTGACTTTC,CASSLEGGYGANVLTF
-,TRBV9,TRBJ1-1,-,TGTGCCAGCAGCGCGGGCCAACAGGGCACTGAAGCTTTCTTT,CASSAGQQGTEAFF
-,TRBV5-8,TRBJ1-2,once,TGTGCCAGCAGCTTGTGGAGCGGAGGGGCGAACTATGGCTACACCTTC,CASSLWSGGANYGYTF
TRBD1,TRBV5-4,TRBJ2-1,-,TGTGCCAGCAGCGGCCGGGACAGGGGCAATGAGCAGTTCTTC,CASSGRDRGNEQFF
TRBD2,TRBV7-2,TRBJ2-5,-,TGTGCCAGCAGCTTGTACTCGGGACTAGCGGCTGGGGAGACCCAGTACTTC,CASSLYSGLAAGETQYF
TRBD1,TRBV5-1,TRBJ1-3,few,TGCGCCAGCAGCTTGGAGCGACAGGGGGCGAGTGGAAACACCATATATTTT,CASSLERQGASGNTIYF
-,TRBV19,TRBJ1-1,-,TGTGCCAGTACCCCTCGGACAGCATTGAACACTGAAGCTTTCTTT,CASTPRTALNTEAFF
-,TRBV18,TRBJ1-1,-,TGTGCCAGCTCACCCCAGGGACTGAATGAAGCTTTCTTT,CASSPQGLNEAFF
TRBD1,TRBV28,TRBJ2-3,-,TGTGCCAGCAGTACCCGACAGGGCGGGAGCACAGATACGCAGTATTTT,CASSTRQGGSTDTQYF
TRBD1,TRBV5-8,TRBJ1-5,-,TGTGCCAGCAGCTTGAGGGACAGTAGCAATCAGCCCCAGCATTTT,CASSLRDSSNQPQHF
-,TRBV28,TRBJ2-5,-,TGTGCCAGCATGAGAAGAGTACAAGAGACCCAGTACTTC,CASMRRVQETQYF
TRBD2,TRBV7-2,TRBJ2-1,-,TGTGCCAGCAGCTTACAGCGGGGGGGCTACAATGAGCAGTTCTTC,CASSLQRGGYNEQFF
-,TRBV5-1,TRBJ1-2,-,TGCGCCAGCAGTCGGGACTTCACTGGGGGCTACACCTTC,CASSRDFTGGYTF
TRBD2,TRBV5-5,TRBJ2-5,-,TGTGCCAGCAGCTTGGTTAGCGGGGGGCTATACCAAGAGACCCAGTACTTC,CASSLVSGGLYQETQYF
TRBD1,TRBV5-1,TRBJ1-2,-,TGCGCCAGCAGCTTGGGACAGGGGGCCTATGGCTACACCTTC,CASSLGQGAYGYTF
-,TRBV7-9,TRBJ2-3,-,TGTGCCAGCAGTCGCAGACAGGTTGGGGTCATGACAGATACGCAGTATTTT,CASSRRQVGVMTDTQYF
TRBD1,TRBV28,TRBJ2-7,-,TGTGCCAGCAGTTCTGGGCAGGGGGTCTACGAGCAGTACTTC,CASSSGQGVYEQYF
TRBD2,TRBV27,TRBJ2-7,once,TGTGCCAGCAGAATCACCGGGACTAGCGGCTCCTACGAGCAGTACTTC,CASRITGTSGSYEQYF
-,TRBV5-4,TRBJ2-5,-,TGTGCCAGCAGCTTTTCACAGGGAGTAGAGACCCAGTACTTC,CASSFSQGVETQYF
-,TRBV12-5,TRBJ1-6,-,TGTGCTAGTGGTTTAGGGAGTTCACCCCTCCACTTT,CASGLGSSPLHF
TRBD2,TRBV6-5,TRBJ2-3,-,TGTGCCAGCAGTTACGGGCGCGGGGGGTCCACAGATACGCAGTATTTT,CASSYGRGGSTDTQYF
-,TRBV7-3,TRBJ2-6,-,TGTGCCAGCAGCTCCACTCCAGGGGTTGGCTCTGGGGCCAACGTCCTGACTTTC,CASSSTPGVGSGANVLTF
-,TRBV28,TRBJ2-1,-,TGTGCCAGCAGTCCGCGAGGGAGAACGGTCTTC,CASSPRGRTVF
-,TRBV28,TRBJ1-2,-,TGTGCCAGCAGTTACGGGTTTAAATATGGCTACACCTTC,CASSYGFKYGYTF
-,TRBV19,TRBJ2-1,-,TGTGCCAGTAGACATCCCCAGGCCAACAAGAATGAGCAGTTCTTC,CASRHPQANKNEQFF
TRBD2,TRBV28,TRBJ2-5,-,TGTGCCAGCAGCCGCGGGGGGAGGGAGACCCAGTACTTC,CASSRGGRETQYF
-,TRBV19,TRBJ1-1,-,TGTGCCAGTAGTATGGGAGTGACCCACACTGAAGCTTTCTTT,CASSMGVTHTEAFF
-,TRBV5-6,TRBJ2-1,few,TGTGCCAGCAGCTTATGGCGTGACCTGCGGAGGGCCATCTTC,CASSLWRDLRRAIF
-,TRBV28,TRBJ1-5,few,TGTGCCAGCAGTTTTCCCAGGGGAGGCAATCAGCCCCAGCATTTT,CASSFPRGGNQPQHF
TRBD1,TRBV28,TRBJ1-1,-,TGTGCCAGCAGTTTATCCATGACAGGGAAGGCTGAAGCTTTCTTT,CASSLSMTGKAEAFF
-,TRBV14,TRBJ2-2,-,TGTGCCAGCAGCCAAGACTGGGCGGGGGAGCTGTTTTTT,CASSQDWAGELFF
-,TRBV28,TRBJ1-4,-,TGTGCCAGCAGTTTAAAACCTATTAATGAAAAACTGTTTTTT,CASSLKPINEKLFF
TRBD1,TRBV9,TRBJ1-4,-,TGTGCCAGCAGTCCGGGACAGGGGTGGGAAAAACTGTTTTTT,CASSPGQGWEKLFF
TRBD1,TRBV6-6,TRBJ2-5,-,TGTGCGAGTCAGGGACAGGGACAAGAGACCCAGTACTTC,CASQGQGQETQYF
TRBD1,TRBV15,TRBJ1-5,-,TGTGCCACCAGCAGAGCGGACAGGGGGAGCAATCAGCCCCAGCATTTT,CATSRADRGSNQPQHF
-,TRBV4-3,TRBJ1-6,-,TGCGCCAGCAGCCAAGGGAGGAATTCACCCCTCCACTTT,CASSQGRNSPLHF
-,TRBV28,TRBJ2-2,-,TGTGCCAGCAGTTCCCAGGGTCCGACGGGCGGGGAGCTGTTTTTT,CASSSQGPTGGELFF
-,TRBV9,TRBJ2-1,-,TGTGCCAGCAGCGTAGGCAGTGCAGGGGTCTACAATGAGCAGTTCTTC,CASSVGSAGVYNEQFF
-,TRBV12-5,TRBJ2-5,-,TGTGCTAGCGTGGGGGCGTCGGAGACCCAGTACTTC,CASVGASETQYF